One and the same sample provided the 5 T cell receptor beta chains below, sequenced in a study of T cells in women clearing cervical HPV infection. Method: immunoSEQ multiplex PCR; TCRdb's copy keeps in-frame clones and lacks some. Recorded here are tens of thousands of clones; the top ten clones represent 5%. Sequencing input: blood buffy coat. Receptors originate from a woman between 18 and 69 years old with a cervical HPV16 infection that either progressed to CIN3+ or cleared (not recorded which).

Note on this clone: The CDR3 extends 3 residues past the end of the read, so its final part is completed from the germline J gene. This chain joins TRBV20-1 and TRBJ1-2; D gene uncertain. Trimming cost V 5 bases and J 4 bases, with 11 bases left between them. From germline, CDR1 is DFQATT and CDR2 SNEGSKA (reference sequence). CDR3 length: 12 residues. The CDR3 protein is CSAYPGSYGYTF. CDR3 bases read: TGCAGTGCTTATCCGGGGTCCTATGGC.

A word on this clone: The CDR3 end lies 3 residues beyond the end of the read and is filled in from the germline J gene. This chain connects TRBV7-9 to TRBJ2-7; weak D call: TRBD2 (5 bases). The germline gives CDR1 SEHNR, CDR2 FQNEAQ (reference sequence). CDR3 size: 12 residues. The V and J ends lost 4 bases and 5 bases respectively, with 9 bases between them. This CDR3 is CASSSGLDEQYF. The DNA read from the CDR3 is TGTGCCAGCAGCTCCGGACTCGACGAG.

For this clone: Read coverage stops 3 residues before the CDR3 terminus; the germline J gene supplies the remainder. The V and J genes are TRBV19 and TRBJ1-2; D call uncertain. This CDR3 has 17 residues. Germline CDR1 is LNHDA and CDR2 is SQIVND (reference sequence). The CDR3 loop reads CASSIEGRGRSYNDYTF. The part of the CDR3 DNA that was read is TGTGCCAGTAGTATAGAAGGGCGCGGGAGATCCTACAATGAC.

Note on this clone: The read halts 3 residues ahead of the CDR3 end, with the missing end drawn from the germline J gene. The chain couples TRBV10-3 to TRBJ1-6; perhaps TRBD1 as D (5 bases). The length of the CDR3 is 17 residues. Trimming removed 2 bases at V and 7 bases at J, with 18 bases between. The germline gives CDR1 ENHRY, CDR2 SYGVKD. CDR3 in amino acids: CAISEPLRQGLNSPLHF. CDR3 DNA, as far as it was read: TGTGCCATCAGTGAGCCACTCCGGCAGGGCCTCAATTCACCC.

CDR3 amino acids: CASSFGGAAGETQYF. The CDR3 bases that were read are TGTGCCAGTAGTTTCGGGGGGGCCGCGGGAGAGACG. V gene TRBV19 combines with J gene TRBJ2-3, with TRBD2 identical over 8 bases. The CDR3 extends 3 residues past the end of the read, so its final part is completed from the germline J gene. Per germline, CDR1 LNHDA and CDR2 SQIVND (reference sequence). The CDR3 is made up of 15 amino acids.